A single sample is the source of the 19 T cell receptor beta chains below, sequenced in a study of T cell repertoires in cytomegalovirus infection (dated by TCRdb to between 2018 and 2021). The sample's treatment or condition label is to be understood as: in vitro stimulation with specific CMV peptide epitopes to enrich CMV-specific T cells. Sequenced on an Illumina HiSeq 1500. TCRdb reprocessing: public reads trimmed at Q25 with fastp, clones called with MiXCR, in-frame beta chains kept. Every CDR3 protein is listed once, alongside the most common genes and DNA of its rows. For this sample there are approximately 1,000,000 distinct CDR3 sequences; approximately 30% appear just once. The ten most abundant clones make up 10% to 15% of the sample. The antigens for these receptors are not known. The sample consisted of cultured CD8+ T cells from PBMCs, taken from culture after CMV antigen stimulation. These receptors were taken from a human donor in good health (CMV status not recorded). Some clones in this sample may be carry-over from other donors' samples.

This clonotype was counted only a few times. The J gene is TRBJ2-3, the V gene TRBV4-3; D is undetermined. The V gene's germline CDR1 is LGHNA and CDR2 YSLEER. The ends were cut back, 0 bases at V and 0 bases at J, with 10 bases in the middle. The CDR3 consists of 16 residues. The CDR3 DNA reads TGCGCCAGCAGCCAAGAGAACAGCCAAAGCACAGATACGCAGTATTTT. Its protein product is CASSQENSQSTDTQYF.

The table lists this clonotype with many counts. This rearrangement joins TRBV7-9 to TRBJ2-1; no definite D call. The CDR3 has 11 residues. With 4 bases removed from V and 8 bases from J, the gap between germline ends came to 6 bases. CDR1 and CDR2 (germline): SEHNR, FQNEAQ (reference sequence). This chain's CDR3 is CASSSNDEQFF. The CDR3 DNA reads as TGTGCCAGCAGCTCTAACGATGAGCAGTTCTTC.

This clonotype was counted many times. The chain has TRBV12-3 or TRBV12-4 and TRBJ1-2; D is uncertain. V lost 6 bases, J lost 0 bases, and 14 bases lay in between. The CDR3 contains 15 residues. CDR3 DNA: TGTGCCAGCAGAAAAAGCGGCCTGACTAACTATGGCTACACCTTC. Protein: CASRKSGLTNYGYTF.

This chain links TRBV28 with TRBJ1-2; 9 bases align to TRBD1. J lost 6 bases, V lost 3 bases, and 8 bases had no gene match. Germline-derived CDR1 and CDR2 are MDHEN and SYDVKM. The CDR3 spans 15 residues. DNA for the CDR3: TGTGCCAGCAGTTTCCCGCCCGACAGGGGGGATGGCTACACCTTC. It yields the protein CASSFPPDRGDGYTF.

About this clonotype itself: A read error is likely, as this CDR3 ends without the conserved phenylalanine or tryptophan. The rearrangement links TRBV12-3 or TRBV12-4 to TRBJ2-4; D ambiguous. The V and J ends lost 6 bases and 2 bases respectively, with 5 bases between them. CDR3 length: 12 amino acids. The CDR3 spells CASRGSKNIQYL. The CDR3 nucleotides are TGTGCCAGCAGGGGATCCAAAAACATTCAGTACCTC.

V gene TRBV27 combines with J gene TRBJ1-1; D is unresolved. The CDR3 is 14 residues long. Trimming removed 8 bases at V and 2 bases at J, with 15 bases between. CDR1 and CDR2 (germline): MNHEY, SMNVEV (reference sequence). The CDR3: CASGLAGPNTEAFF. Written as DNA, the CDR3 is TGTGCCAGCGGTCTGGCCGGACCCAACACTGAAGCTTTCTTT.

J is TRBJ2-1 and V is TRBV12-3 or TRBV12-4; 8 nucleotides match TRBD2. CDR3 length: 16 amino acids. With 4 bases clipped from V and 3 bases from J, the junction kept 8 bases outside the gene matches. The CDR3 DNA follows: TGTGCCAGCAGTTCCATAGCGGGGTTTTTCTACAATGAGCAGTTCTTC. It codes for CASSSIAGFFYNEQFF.

Ten or more counts support this clonotype. The genes are TRBV12-3 or TRBV12-4 and TRBJ2-1, with 7 bases that match TRBD2. The CDR3 totals 13 residues. With 3 bases clipped from V and 6 bases from J, the junction kept 2 bases outside the gene matches. For the CDR3, the DNA is TGTGCCAGCAGTTTCGGGGAGGGCAATGAGCAGTTCTTC. This translates into CASSFGEGNEQFF.

This sequence joins TRBV10-3 and TRBJ1-2, with 10 bases that match TRBD1. The length of the CDR3 is 17 residues. The ends lost 0 bases at V and 6 bases at J; junction bases unmatched: 10. Germline values: CDR1 ENHRY, CDR2 SYGVKD. CDR3: CAISESYFGQGVHGYTF. The CDR3 region has the DNA TGTGCCATCAGTGAGTCGTATTTCGGACAGGGGGTTCATGGCTACACCTTC.

The chain couples TRBV19 to TRBJ2-5; D uncertain. CDR3 length: 14 residues. The ends were cut back, 2 bases at V and 10 bases at J, with 17 bases in the middle. Per the germline V gene, CDR1 is LNHDA and CDR2 is SQIVND (reference sequence). The CDR3 protein is CASSISLPGRYQYF. In DNA form, the CDR3 reads TGTGCCAGTAGTATATCACTACCGGGTCGTTACCAGTACTTC.

This clonotype came up a few times. The chain couples TRBV4-1 to TRBJ1-4; the match to TRBD1 covers 9 bases. V lost 3 bases and J lost 3; bases outside the gene matches: 17. Germline loops: CDR1 MGHRA, CDR2 YSYEKL. The CDR3 has 20 residues. The CDR3 DNA is TGCGCCAGCAGCCAGGCCACCGGGACAGGGACCCTTGAGGCTAATGAAAAACTGTTTTTT. Translating it yields CASSQATGTGTLEANEKLFF.

With regard to this clonotype: At one end, the junction sequence differs from germline, possibly due to a read error. The rearrangement uses TRBV7-8 and TRBJ1-5, with a possible D match to TRBD1 (5 bases). The germline V gene encodes CDR1 SGHVS and CDR2 FQNEAQ. The CDR3 is 14 amino acids. For the CDR3, the DNA is TGTGTCAGCAGACAGACACCCGGCGATCAGCCCCAGCATTTT. This encodes CVSRQTPGDQPQHF.

This chain uses TRBV28 with TRBJ1-5, with TRBD1 as a possible D gene (6 bases). This CDR3 is 14 amino acids long. Germline values: CDR1 MDHEN, CDR2 SYDVKM. Trimming took off 3 bases at V and 6 bases at J, with 12 bases between the two ends. The CDR3 loop reads CASSFSGEGQPQHF. CDR3 in DNA: TGTGCCAGCAGTTTTTCAGGGGAAGGTCAGCCCCAGCATTTT.

This clonotype turned up a few times. The chain is built from TRBV2 and TRBJ1-1; TRBD1 might be the D (5 bases). The V end lost 8 bases, the J end lost 0 bases, and 13 bases lay between the germline ends. From germline, CDR1 is SNHLY and CDR2 FYNNEI. The CDR3 has 14 residues. The CDR3, as DNA: TGTGCCAGCGCTCTGGGGGTTTTGAACACTGAAGCTTTCTTT. It specifies CASALGVLNTEAFF.

This sequence joins TRBV2 and TRBJ2-7, with D possibly being TRBD2 (6 bases). CDR1 is SNHLY and CDR2 is FYNNEI in the germline V gene. V was cut by 5 bases and J by 4 bases, with 15 bases left in between. The CDR3 loop spans 14 amino acids. The CDR3 loop is CASSPADYGYEQYV. DNA for the CDR3: TGTGCCAGCAGTCCGGCGGACTACGGATACGAGCAGTACGTC.

The chain links TRBV12-3 or TRBV12-4 to TRBJ1-6; D is unclear. V lost 3 bases and J 10 bases, leaving 19 bases between the germline ends. This CDR3 is 16 amino acids long. The CDR3 region is CASSLIIGRRISPLHF. The CDR3 DNA follows: TGTGCCAGCAGTTTGATCATTGGGAGGCGTATATCACCCCTCCACTTT.

The chain combines TRBV12-5 with TRBJ1-1, with no clear D. Trimming stripped 11 bases from V and 6 bases from J, with 16 bases between. The CDR3 length is 12 residues. Per the germline V gene, CDR1 is LGHNT and CDR2 is FRNRAP. CDR3 DNA sequence: TGTGCTGGTATGGCGGGGAAACCTGAAGCTTTCTTT. Protein: CAGMAGKPEAFF.

This clonotype was seen a few times. The J gene is TRBJ1-5, the V gene TRBV4-1, with TRBD1 as a possible D gene (5 bases). CDR3 length equals 18 residues. Trimming took 0 bases from V and 2 from J, leaving 17 bases between them. The germline gives CDR1 MGHRA, CDR2 YSYEKL. The CDR3 is CASSQDRWGVGGNQPQHF. The CDR3 bases are TGCGCCAGCAGCCAAGATCGCTGGGGGGTCGGCGGCAATCAGCCCCAGCATTTT.

This clonotype was found a few times. The chain recombines TRBV10-2 with TRBJ2-7, with 8 positions matching TRBD2. The germline gives CDR1 WSHSY, CDR2 SAAADI. Trimming cost V 3 bases and J 4 bases; bases outside gene matches: 11. This CDR3 region has 16 residues. The CDR3 region is CASSDPTGGPVYEQYV. The CDR3 DNA reads as TGCGCCAGCAGTGACCCAACGGGGGGGCCCGTATACGAGCAGTACGTC.